Given below is one TCR beta chain in context. Antigen: not known. The CDR3 contains 17 residues. CDR1 is MGHDK, CDR2 SYGVNS, per germline. J was trimmed by 4 bases and V by 3 bases; bases with no gene match: 6. Sample-barcoded 5' priming and a J-beta primer mix drove a second PCR of 7 to 11 cycles. MiXCR, applied by TCRdb to the 5' RACE reads, yields one record per CDR3 protein. The sample yields 800,000 or so distinct CDR3 sequences, less than 80% seen once. This record comes from a study of blood T cells in healthy people across ages. Points from the study as a whole: Since the PBMCs were unsorted, naive and antigen-experienced cells could not be conclusively compared.

Sequences were obtained from blood. The source is a man in his thirties or forties in good health. The rearrangement joins TRBV25-1 to TRBJ2-6, with TRBD1 identical over 10 bases. DNA for the CDR3: TGTGCCAGCAGTGATAGAGACAGGGGGCGGGGGGCCAACGTCCTGACTTTC. Translating it yields CASSDRDRGRGANVLTF.